Following are 30 T cell receptor beta chains from one sample sequenced in a study of OX40 agonist ivuxolimab in advanced cancers. Sequencing used immunoSEQ multiplex PCR; TCRdb keeps in-frame clones, though not all of them. The sample holds over 50,000 clones, roughly 85% seen once. The material sequenced was CD4+ or CD8+ T cells sorted from blood, taken in a trial of the OX40 agonist ivuxolimab. These receptors were collected from an adult with an advanced solid tumor such as melanoma, head and neck, liver or kidney cancer.

This clone was seen more than once but under ten times. The chain links TRBV19 to TRBJ2-2, with D perhaps matching TRBD2 (7 bases). With 10 bases removed from V and 6 bases from J, the gap between germline ends came to 18 bases. This CDR3 contains 14 residues. Germline lookup yields CDR1 LNHDA and CDR2 SQIVND (reference sequence). CDR3 region: CAIKAGAEAGELFF. The CDR3 nucleotides are TGTGCCATCAAGGCGGGGGCAGAAGCCGGGGAGCTGTTTTTT.

The gene calls are TRBV18 and TRBJ1-2; tentatively, D is TRBD1 (6 bases). CDR1 KGHSH and CDR2 LQKENI come from the germline V gene. CDR3 length equals 15 residues. Trimming removed 0 bases at V and 3 bases at J, with 11 bases between. The CDR3: CASSPPGGGDYGYTF. The CDR3, as DNA: TGTGCCAGCTCACCACCGGGAGGGGGAGACTATGGCTACACCTTC.

The V and J genes are TRBV4-2 and TRBJ1-6; 7 nucleotides agree with TRBD1. Germline loops: CDR1 LGHNA, CDR2 YNFKEQ. The CDR3 runs to 15 residues. The V gene end was trimmed by 0 bases and the J gene end by 7 bases; junction bases not matched to a gene: 3. CDR3 residues: CASSQEGTENSPLHF. CDR3 coding DNA: TGTGCCAGCAGCCAAGAGGGGACAGAGAATTCACCCCTCCACTTT.

The rearrangement uses TRBV28 and TRBJ1-6; TRBD1 matches 7 bases. The V gene end was trimmed by 6 bases and the J gene end by 11 bases; junction bases not matched to a gene: 7. The CDR3 extends over 13 amino acids. Germline V gives CDR1 MDHEN, CDR2 SYDVKM. Here the CDR3 reads CASSGQALPPLHF. Here the CDR3 DNA reads TGTGCCAGCAGCGGACAGGCACTGCCACCCCTCCACTTT.

This clone has a handful of counts. V is TRBV19 and J is TRBJ1-6; D perhaps matches TRBD1 (5 bases). V lost 0 bases and J 12 bases, leaving 15 bases between the germline ends. CDR3 length: 15 amino acids. The germline V gene has CDR1 LNHDA and CDR2 SQIVND (reference sequence). CDR3: CASSIDQAQGGPLHF. CDR3 nucleotides: TGTGCCAGTAGTATAGATCAGGCTCAGGGAGGACCCCTCCACTTT.

The chain combines TRBV19 with TRBJ2-7; D is tentatively TRBD1 or TRBD2 (5 bases each). Germline-derived CDR1 and CDR2 are LNHDA and SQIVND (reference sequence). This CDR3 contains 14 residues. V was shortened by 5 bases and J by 3 bases, with 14 bases between the two germline ends. This chain's CDR3 is CASSYGTGNYEQYF. For the CDR3, the DNA is TGTGCCAGTAGTTACGGGACGGGAAACTACGAGCAGTACTTC.

The chain links TRBV5-1 to TRBJ2-3, with 12 bases matching TRBD2. Per the germline V gene, CDR1 is SGHRS and CDR2 is YFSETQ. The V segment lost 7 bases and the J segment 5 bases; nucleotides outside the gene matches: 8. The CDR3 loop spans 15 amino acids. The CDR3 loop reads CASVRLAGVKDTQYF. CDR3 bases: TGCGCCAGCGTCCGACTAGCGGGGGTTAAAGATACGCAGTATTTT.

The chain employs TRBV6-6 and TRBJ2-1; D is perhaps TRBD1 (6 bases). V lost 4 bases and J lost 5, with 15 bases in between. Germline lookup yields CDR1 MNHNY and CDR2 SVGAGI (reference sequence). This CDR3 has 15 amino acids. The CDR3 bases are TGTGCCAGCAGTTCCCAGGGACACGTAAACAATGAGCAGTTCTTC. It specifies CASSSQGHVNNEQFF.

A few counts support this clone. Written as DNA, the CDR3 is TGTGCCAGCAGTACCTCGCGGGCCTACGAGCAGTACTTC. Translated, it gives CASSTSRAYEQYF. The rearrangement uses TRBV27 and TRBJ2-7, with a tentative D call TRBD2 (5 bases). V lost 5 bases and J lost 2, with 10 bases in between. Germline CDR1 reads MNHEY; CDR2 reads SMNVEV (reference sequence). The CDR3 totals 13 residues.

The V call is TRBV5-1, the J call TRBJ1-4, with 10 bases lining up with TRBD1. The CDR3 loop spans 14 amino acids. Unmatched junction bases numbered 0, after V lost 0 bases and J lost 7 bases. Germline lookup yields CDR1 SGHRS and CDR2 YFSETQ. The CDR3 is CASSLGQGAEKLFF. CDR3 coding DNA: TGCGCCAGCAGCTTGGGACAGGGGGCTGAAAAACTGTTTTTT.

This chain joins TRBV6-5 and TRBJ1-2; D might be TRBD1 (6 bases). The CDR3 is 15 residues long. Trimming removed 4 bases at V and 2 bases at J, with 14 bases between. The germline CDR1 and CDR2 sequences are MNHEY and SVGAGI. CDR3 in amino acids: CASSLGGAANYGYTF. The CDR3 DNA is TGTGCCAGCAGTTTGGGGGGGGCAGCCAACTATGGCTACACCTTC.

The chain carries TRBV6-5 and TRBJ2-7; D is perhaps TRBD2 (7 bases). Germline V gene sequence: CDR1 MNHEY, CDR2 SVGAGI. CDR3 length: 15 residues. The V gene lost 0 bases and the J gene lost 4 bases, with 13 bases spanning the gap. The CDR3 DNA reads as TGTGCCAGCAGTTACTCTGGGAGGGGGGCGTACGAGCAGTACTTC. This encodes CASSYSGRGAYEQYF.

The rearrangement links TRBV7-8 to TRBJ2-2; 8 bases agree with TRBD2. The germline gives CDR1 SGHVS, CDR2 FQNEAQ. The length of the CDR3 is 18 residues. The junction had 13 bases not matched to a gene; V was cut back by 5 bases and J by 2 bases. This chain's CDR3 is CASSPYRVAGGNTGELFF. The CDR3, as DNA: TGTGCCAGCAGCCCCTATCGGGTGGCGGGGGGAAACACCGGGGAGCTGTTTTTT.

This clone appeared a single time. The genes are TRBV9 and TRBJ2-3, with 7 nucleotides matching TRBD2. Germline CDR1 reads SGDLS; CDR2 reads YYNGEE. The trim removed 4 bases at V and 0 bases at J, leaving 8 bases unmatched. The CDR3 covers 16 residues. The CDR3 bases are TGTGCCAGCAGCCCCCGGGGGGATGCGAGCACAGATACGCAGTATTTT. It yields the protein CASSPRGDASTDTQYF.

The CDR3, as DNA: TGTGCCAGCAGCTTCCCGGAGTATGGCTACACCTTC. It is translated as CASSFPEYGYTF. J is TRBJ1-2 and V is TRBV5-8; D not certain. The CDR3 runs to 12 residues. V gave up 2 bases and J gave up 5 bases, with 7 bases separating them. CDR1 SGHTS and CDR2 YDEGEE come from the germline V gene.

Turning to this clone: One end of the junction is discordant with germline, which a read error may explain. This chain uses TRBV29-1 with TRBJ2-5; no clear D gene. CDR1 and CDR2 (germline): SQVTM, ANQGSEA. This CDR3 has 13 amino acids. The CDR3 coding sequence is TGCAGCATTGAATCCCGGTTTCAAGAGACCCAGTACTTC. Translated, it gives CSIESRFQETQYF.

The V gene is TRBV28, the J gene TRBJ1-2; a possible D gene is TRBD1 (5 bases). Germline V CDR1 and CDR2: MDHEN, SYDVKM. CDR3 size: 15 residues. The V gene lost 2 bases and the J gene lost 2 bases, with 12 bases spanning the gap. The CDR3 sequence: CASSLPQGDNYGYTF. In nucleotides, the CDR3 is TGTGCCAGCAGTTTACCCCAGGGCGACAACTATGGCTACACCTTC.

The chain uses TRBV9 and TRBJ1-5; D is perhaps TRBD1 (5 bases). The CDR3 contains 15 residues. CDR1 is SGDLS, CDR2 YYNGEE, per germline. The V end was cut by 2 bases, the J end by 3 bases, with 12 bases between. CDR3 region: CASSVDPGYNQPQHF. The CDR3 DNA reads as TGTGCCAGCAGCGTCGACCCAGGGTACAATCAGCCCCAGCATTTT.

V gene TRBV30 combines with J gene TRBJ2-2, with D possibly being TRBD1 (6 bases). This CDR3 spans 13 amino acids. V was shortened by 7 bases and J by 3 bases, with 12 bases between the two germline ends. Germline loops: CDR1 GTSNPN, CDR2 SVGIG (reference sequence). The CDR3 spells CAFTTGHTGELFF. CDR3 bases: TGTGCCTTCACGACAGGACACACCGGGGAGCTGTTTTTT.

This clone was seen once. The rearrangement joins TRBV19 to TRBJ2-1; D is ambiguous. This CDR3 has 14 amino acids. V was clipped by 4 bases and J by 3 bases, with 10 bases between them. Looked up from germline, CDR1 is LNHDA and CDR2 is SQIVND (reference sequence). In DNA form, the CDR3 reads TGTGCCAGTAGTAGCCGCGGTAACTACAATGAGCAGTTCTTC. Translation: CASSSRGNYNEQFF.

The chain uses TRBV28 and TRBJ1-2, with TRBD1 identical over 8 bases. J was trimmed by 5 bases and V by 10 bases; bases with no gene match: 9. This CDR3 spans 13 amino acids. CDR1 and CDR2 (germline): MDHEN, SYDVKM. Here the CDR3 DNA reads TGTGCCACCGGACAGGGCGTCGGATATGGCTACACCTTC. Protein product: CATGQGVGYGYTF.

As regards this clone: At one of its ends the junction is not consistent with the germline gene, which may arise from a read error. The rearrangement uses TRBV7-7 and TRBJ2-2; no clear D gene. The CDR3 loop spans 13 amino acids. Germline assignment: CDR1 SSHAT and CDR2 FNYEAQ (reference sequence). The CDR3 DNA is TGTGCTAGCAGCCCCGATAGGACCGGGGAGCTGTTTTTT. It translates to CASSPDRTGELFF.

This clone was recorded once. The chain joins TRBV6-5 to TRBJ2-1, with TRBD2 matching 13 bases. CDR3 length: 16 amino acids. CDR1 is MNHEY and CDR2 is SVGAGI in the germline V gene. Trimming took 3 bases from V and 6 from J; bases not matched to a gene: 5. CDR3 protein: CASSYALAGGINEQFF. The CDR3 nucleotides read TGTGCCAGCAGTTATGCACTAGCGGGGGGGATCAATGAGCAGTTCTTC.

J is TRBJ1-2 and V is TRBV7-3; unclear D gene. This CDR3 spans 13 amino acids. CDR1 is SGHTA and CDR2 is FQGTGA in the germline V gene. Between the trimmed V and J ends, which lost 4 bases and 5 bases, there was a span of 11 bases. The CDR3 region is CASSSPSGYGYTF. The CDR3 bases are TGTGCCAGCAGCTCCCCGAGTGGTTATGGCTACACCTTC.

The genes are TRBV29-1 and TRBJ1-4; D is undetermined. The length of the CDR3 is 13 residues. CDR1 is SQVTM, CDR2 ANQGSEA, per germline. V was clipped by 7 bases and J by 3 bases, with 12 bases between them. CDR3 DNA sequence: TGCAGCGCTTCGCAGCAAGCTAATGAAAAACTGTTTTTT. Residues: CSASQQANEKLFF. The variable domain in full, with the rest retrieved from reference TRBV29-1 and TRBJ1-4, is SAVISQKPSRDICQRGTSLTIQCQVDSQVTMMFWYRQQPGQSLTLIATANQGSEATYESGFVIDKFPISRPNLTFSTLTVSNMSPEDSSIYLCSASQQANEKLFFGSGTQLSVL.

V usage is TRBV7-2 and J usage is TRBJ2-7; 9 positions agree with TRBD1. V shed 1 base and J 4 bases; nucleotides not matched to a gene: 8. Per the germline V gene, CDR1 is SGHTA and CDR2 is FQGNSA. The CDR3 spans 16 residues. The CDR3: CASSLVGTGSEYEQYF. The CDR3 DNA sequence: TGTGCCAGCAGCTTAGTTGGGACAGGGAGTGAGTACGAGCAGTACTTC.

This sequence joins TRBV19 and TRBJ2-1; perhaps TRBD1 as D (6 bases). CDR3 size: 12 residues. V was cut by 5 bases and J by 8 bases, with 10 bases left in between. CDR1 and CDR2 (germline): LNHDA, SQIVND (reference sequence). Here the CDR3 reads CASSFRGYEQFF. The DNA of the CDR3 is TGTGCCAGTAGTTTCAGGGGATATGAGCAGTTCTTC.

V usage is TRBV29-1 and J usage is TRBJ1-2; D unclear. This CDR3 comprises 12 residues. The V and J ends lost 7 bases and 0 bases respectively, with 9 bases between them. Germline-derived CDR1 and CDR2 are SQVTM and ANQGSEA. CDR3 loop: CSAGGPNYGYTF. CDR3 DNA sequence: TGCAGCGCGGGAGGACCTAACTATGGCTACACCTTC.

V gene TRBV4-1 combines with J gene TRBJ2-7; the match to TRBD2 covers 9 bases. Trimming cost V 0 bases and J 1 base; bases outside gene matches: 10. This CDR3 is built from 18 residues. Germline lookup yields CDR1 MGHRA and CDR2 YSYEKL. This CDR3 reads CASSQDPGGGAMSYEQYF. The CDR3 nucleotides are TGCGCCAGCAGCCAAGATCCGGGCGGGGGGGCCATGTCCTACGAGCAGTACTTC.

J is TRBJ1-6 and V is TRBV14, with D unclear. CDR1 is SGHDN and CDR2 is FVKESK in the germline V gene. Trimming stripped 0 bases from V and 7 bases from J, with 10 bases between. This CDR3 comprises 15 residues. CDR3 in DNA: TGTGCCAGCAGCCAAGATCTGGGTACAAATTCACCCCTCCACTTT. This sequence encodes CASSQDLGTNSPLHF.